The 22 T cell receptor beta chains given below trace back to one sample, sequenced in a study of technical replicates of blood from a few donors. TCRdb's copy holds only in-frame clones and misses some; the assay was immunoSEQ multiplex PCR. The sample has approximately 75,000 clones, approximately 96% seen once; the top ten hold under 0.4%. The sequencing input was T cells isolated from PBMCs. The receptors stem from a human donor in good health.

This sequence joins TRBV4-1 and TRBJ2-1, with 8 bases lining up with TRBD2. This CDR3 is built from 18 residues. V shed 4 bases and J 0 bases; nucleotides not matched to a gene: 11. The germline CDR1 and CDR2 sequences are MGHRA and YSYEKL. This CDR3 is CASSREPSGRGSYNEQFF. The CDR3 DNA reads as TGCGCCAGCAGCCGGGAACCCTCCGGGAGGGGCTCCTACAATGAGCAGTTCTTC.

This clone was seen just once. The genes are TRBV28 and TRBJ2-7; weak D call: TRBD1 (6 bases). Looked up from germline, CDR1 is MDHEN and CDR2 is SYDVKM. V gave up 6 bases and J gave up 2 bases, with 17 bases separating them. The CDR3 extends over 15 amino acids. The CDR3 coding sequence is TGTGCCAGCAGGACAGGTCCGGAGCGCACCTACGAGCAGTACTTC. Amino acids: CASRTGPERTYEQYF.

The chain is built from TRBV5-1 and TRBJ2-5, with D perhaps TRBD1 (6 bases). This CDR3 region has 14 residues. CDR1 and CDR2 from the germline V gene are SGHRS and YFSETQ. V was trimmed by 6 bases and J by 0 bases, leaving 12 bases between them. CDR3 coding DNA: TGCGCCAGCACGGCAGGGGAGTACCAAGAGACCCAGTACTTC. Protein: CASTAGEYQETQYF.

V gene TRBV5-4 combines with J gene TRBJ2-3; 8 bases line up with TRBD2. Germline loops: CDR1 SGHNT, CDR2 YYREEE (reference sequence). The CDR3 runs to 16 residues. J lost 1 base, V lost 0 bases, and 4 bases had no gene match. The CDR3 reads CASSLEAGGRTDTQYF. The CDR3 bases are TGTGCCAGCAGCTTGGAGGCGGGAGGTCGCACAGATACGCAGTATTTT.

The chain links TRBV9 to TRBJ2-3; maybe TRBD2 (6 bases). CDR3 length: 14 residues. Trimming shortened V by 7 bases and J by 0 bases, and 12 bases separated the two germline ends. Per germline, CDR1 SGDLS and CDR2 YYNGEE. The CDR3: CASGIADSTDTQYF. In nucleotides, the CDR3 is TGTGCCAGCGGGATAGCGGATAGCACAGATACGCAGTATTTT.

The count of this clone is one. The CDR3 DNA is TGTGCCAGCAGCTTACCGGGACTAGTTTATGAGCAGTTCTTC. This gives the protein CASSLPGLVYEQFF. The gene calls are TRBV11-2 and TRBJ2-1, with 8 bases aligning to TRBD2. J was trimmed by 8 bases and V by 2 bases; bases with no gene match: 5. This CDR3 is 14 amino acids long. Per the germline V gene, CDR1 is SGHAT and CDR2 is FQNNGV.

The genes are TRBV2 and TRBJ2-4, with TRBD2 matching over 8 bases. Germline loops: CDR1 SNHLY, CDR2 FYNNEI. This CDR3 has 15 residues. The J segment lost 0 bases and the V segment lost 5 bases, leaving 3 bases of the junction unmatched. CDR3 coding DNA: TGTGCCAGCAGTTCTAGCGGGTTAGCCAAAAACATTCAGTACTTC. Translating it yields CASSSSGLAKNIQYF.

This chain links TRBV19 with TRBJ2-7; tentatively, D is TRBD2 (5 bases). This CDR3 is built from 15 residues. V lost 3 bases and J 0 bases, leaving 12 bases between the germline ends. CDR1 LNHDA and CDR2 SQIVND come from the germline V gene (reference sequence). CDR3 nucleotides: TGTGCCAGTAGTATGTCTAGCTCCTTCTCCTACGAGCAGTACTTC. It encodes CASSMSSSFSYEQYF.

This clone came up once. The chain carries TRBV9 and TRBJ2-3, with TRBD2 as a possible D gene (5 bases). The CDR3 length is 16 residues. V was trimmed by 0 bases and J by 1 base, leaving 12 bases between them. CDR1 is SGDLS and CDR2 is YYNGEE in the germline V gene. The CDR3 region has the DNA TGTGCCAGCAGCGTAGTAGCCCGAGGGCGCACAGATACGCAGTATTTT. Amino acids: CASSVVARGRTDTQYF.

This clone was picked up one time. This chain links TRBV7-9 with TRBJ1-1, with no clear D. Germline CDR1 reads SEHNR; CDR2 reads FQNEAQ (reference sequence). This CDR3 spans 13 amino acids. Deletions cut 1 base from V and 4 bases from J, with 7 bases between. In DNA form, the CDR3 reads TGTGCCAGCAGCTTAGATGGGCCCACTGAAGCTTTCTTT. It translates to CASSLDGPTEAFF. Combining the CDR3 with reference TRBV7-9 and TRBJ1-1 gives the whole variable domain DTGVSQNPRHKITKRGQNVTFRCDPISEHNRLYWYRQTLGQGPEFLTYFQNEAQLEKSRLLSDRFSAERPKGSFSTLEIQRTEQGDSAMYLCASSLDGPTEAFFGQGTRLTVV.

In nucleotides, the CDR3 is TGTGCCAGCAGCGCGGGAGACAGGGGGGTTGTGGATGGCTACACCTTC. Translated: CASSAGDRGVVDGYTF. The chain uses TRBV9 and TRBJ1-2; 9 positions agree with TRBD1. CDR1 is SGDLS and CDR2 is YYNGEE in the germline V gene. Germline trimming cut 3 bases from V and 6 bases from J; bases unmatched to any gene: 12. The CDR3 covers 16 residues.

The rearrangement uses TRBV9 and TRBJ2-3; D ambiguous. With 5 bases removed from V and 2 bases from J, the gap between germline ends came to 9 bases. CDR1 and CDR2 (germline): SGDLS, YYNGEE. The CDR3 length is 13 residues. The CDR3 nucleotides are TGTGCCAGCAGGCCAGTATCCACAGATACGCAGTATTTT. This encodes CASRPVSTDTQYF.

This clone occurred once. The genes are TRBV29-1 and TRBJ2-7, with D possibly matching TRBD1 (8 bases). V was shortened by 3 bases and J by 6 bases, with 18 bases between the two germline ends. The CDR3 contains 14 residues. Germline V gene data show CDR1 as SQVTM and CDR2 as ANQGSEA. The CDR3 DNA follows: TGCAGCGTTGACGGAGGAACAGGGGGGGCCGAGCAGTACTTC. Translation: CSVDGGTGGAEQYF.

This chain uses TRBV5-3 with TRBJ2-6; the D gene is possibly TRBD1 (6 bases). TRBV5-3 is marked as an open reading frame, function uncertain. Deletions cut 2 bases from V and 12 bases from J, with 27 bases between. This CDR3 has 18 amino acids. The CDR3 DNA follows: TGTGCCAGAAGCTTAATCCCCCGGGACGGCCAGGGGCAAGGCGTCCTGACTTTC. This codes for CARSLIPRDGQGQGVLTF.

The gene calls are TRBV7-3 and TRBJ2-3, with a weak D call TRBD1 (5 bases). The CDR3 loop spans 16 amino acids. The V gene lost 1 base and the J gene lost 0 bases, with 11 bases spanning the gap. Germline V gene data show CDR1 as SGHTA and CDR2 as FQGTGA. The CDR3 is CASSLKTGRSTDTQYF. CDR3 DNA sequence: TGTGCCAGCAGCTTAAAAACAGGACGAAGCACAGATACGCAGTATTTT.

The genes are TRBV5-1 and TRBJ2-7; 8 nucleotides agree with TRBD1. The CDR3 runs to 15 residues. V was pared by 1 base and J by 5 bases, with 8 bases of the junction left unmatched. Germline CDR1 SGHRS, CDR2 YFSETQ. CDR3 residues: CASSLTGQGFNEQYF. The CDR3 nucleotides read TGCGCCAGCAGCTTGACAGGACAGGGCTTCAACGAGCAGTACTTC.

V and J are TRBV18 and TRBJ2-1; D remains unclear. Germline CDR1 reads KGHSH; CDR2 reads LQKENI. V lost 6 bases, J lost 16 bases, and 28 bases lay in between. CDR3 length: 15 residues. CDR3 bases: TGTGCCAGCTCCTTGGCAGTGGGTTGGGCCTCGGATGATTTCTTC. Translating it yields CASSLAVGWASDDFF.

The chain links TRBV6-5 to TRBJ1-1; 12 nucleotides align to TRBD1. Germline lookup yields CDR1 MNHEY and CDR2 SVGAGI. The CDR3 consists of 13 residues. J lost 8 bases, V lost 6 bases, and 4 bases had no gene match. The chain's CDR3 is CASSGTGGMEAFF. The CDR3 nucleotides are TGTGCCAGCAGCGGGACAGGGGGCATGGAAGCTTTCTTT.

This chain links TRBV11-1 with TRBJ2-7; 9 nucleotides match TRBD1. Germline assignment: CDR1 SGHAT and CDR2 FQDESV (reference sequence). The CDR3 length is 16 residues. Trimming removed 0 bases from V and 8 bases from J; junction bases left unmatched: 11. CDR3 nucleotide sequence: TGTGCCAGCAGCTTAGCTCAGCCGGGACAGGGAGTACAGCAGTACTTC. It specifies CASSLAQPGQGVQQYF.

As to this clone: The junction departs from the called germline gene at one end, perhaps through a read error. The CDR3 DNA sequence: TGCGCCGATTTCCATCTGACGGGCGGGGAGCTGTTTTTT. Translating it yields CADFHLTGGELFF. The rearrangement uses TRBV19 and TRBJ2-2, with D unresolved. Germline V gives CDR1 LNHDA, CDR2 SQIVND (reference sequence). The CDR3 is made up of 13 amino acids.

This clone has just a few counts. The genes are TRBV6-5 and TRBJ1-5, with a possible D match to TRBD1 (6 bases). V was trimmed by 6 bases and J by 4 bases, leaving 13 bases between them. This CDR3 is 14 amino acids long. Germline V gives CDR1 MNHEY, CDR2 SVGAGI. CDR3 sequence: CASREVQGNQPQHF. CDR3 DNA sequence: TGTGCCAGCAGGGAGGTACAGGGTAATCAGCCCCAGCATTTT.

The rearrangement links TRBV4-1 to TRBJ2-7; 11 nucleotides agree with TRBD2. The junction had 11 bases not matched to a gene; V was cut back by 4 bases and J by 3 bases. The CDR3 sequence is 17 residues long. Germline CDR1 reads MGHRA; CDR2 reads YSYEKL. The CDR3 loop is CASSRLITTSGNYEQYF. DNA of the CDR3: TGCGCCAGCAGCCGGTTGATTACGACTAGCGGGAACTACGAGCAGTACTTC.